Below, 6 T cell receptor beta chains from the same sample are listed, as sequenced in a study of blood T cells in healthy people across ages. A sample-barcoded 5' primer and a J-beta primer mix were used in a second PCR of roughly 7 to 11 cycles. TCRdb independently ran MiXCR on the 5' RACE reads; one entry per CDR3 protein. The sample carries approximately 800,000 distinct CDR3 sequences, approximately 35% recorded once. Sample: blood. Receptors originate from a man aged 18 to 30 in good health.

This rearrangement joins TRBV7-9 to TRBJ1-3; D is undetermined. This CDR3 is built from 16 residues. Trimming cost V 1 base and J 0 bases, with 10 bases left between them. Germline CDR1 reads SEHNR; CDR2 reads FQNEAQ (reference sequence). The CDR3, as DNA: TGTGCCAGCAGCTTAGGAGGGAGTAGCTCTGGAAACACCATATATTTT. This translates into CASSLGGSSSGNTIYF. Based on the CDR3 plus reference TRBV7-9 and TRBJ1-3, the full variable domain is DTGVSQNPRHKITKRGQNVTFRCDPISEHNRLYWYRQTLGQGPEFLTYFQNEAQLEKSRLLSDRFSAERPKGSFSTLEIQRTEQGDSAMYLCASSLGGSSSGNTIYFGEGSWLTVV.

This clonotype was observed at least ten times. The V call is TRBV5-1, the J call TRBJ2-7, with D possibly called TRBD1 or TRBD2 (5 bases each). The CDR3 loop spans 14 amino acids. Germline lookup yields CDR1 SGHRS and CDR2 YFSETQ. Trimming stripped 6 bases from V and 5 bases from J, with 18 bases between. DNA for the CDR3: TGCGCCAGCACCTTCGACCGGGACGCCAACGAGCAGTACTTC. Its protein product is CASTFDRDANEQYF.

Concerning this clonotype itself: A read error may produce the germline difference seen at one junction end. The chain employs TRBV5-1 and TRBJ1-2; 7 bases line up with TRBD1. CDR3 length equals 16 residues. Germline loops: CDR1 SGHRS, CDR2 YFSETQ. The CDR3 DNA reads TGCGCCGGCAGCTTGGTTTACCGGGACAGTGCGAATGGCTACACCTTC. This encodes CAGSLVYRDSANGYTF.

This clonotype occurred a few times. This chain links TRBV7-3 with TRBJ2-3; 7 positions match TRBD1. V dropped 5 bases and J dropped 4; count of bases not matched to a gene: 15. Germline CDR1 is SGHTA and CDR2 is FQGTGA. CDR3 length: 17 residues. The CDR3 DNA is TGTGCCAGCAGCCGCACGGGACAGACCCATCAGGCAGATACGCAGTATTTT. Its translation is CASSRTGQTHQADTQYF. Looking up the rest from reference TRBV7-3 and TRBJ2-3 gives the full variable domain: GAGVSQTPSNKVTEKGKYVELRCDPISGHTALYWYRQSLGQGPEFLIYFQGTGAADDSGLPNDRFFAVRPEGSVSTLKIQRTERGDSAVYLCASSRTGQTHQADTQYFGPGTRLTVL.

The chain recombines TRBV6-5 with TRBJ1-5, with TRBD1 matching 11 bases. Germline CDR1 reads MNHEY; CDR2 reads SVGAGI. V trimming: 6 bases; J trimming: 6 bases; junction bases outside the gene matches: 4. This CDR3 is 14 amino acids long. CDR3 bases: TGTGCCAGCAGCCGGACAGGGGGCGTTCAGCCCCAGCATTTT. The encoded protein is CASSRTGGVQPQHF.

This clonotype was seen only a few times. CDR3 nucleotides: TGTGCCAGCAGCGCAGGACAGTACGAGCAGTACTTC. Translated: CASSAGQYEQYF. The genes are TRBV7-2 and TRBJ2-7, with D possibly TRBD1 on 6 matching bases. CDR1 and CDR2 (germline): SGHTA, FQGNSA. V lost 5 bases and J lost 4, with 9 bases in between. The CDR3 runs to 12 residues.